Each of the 25 T cell receptor beta chains below was sequenced from the same sample in a study of blood T cell repertoires in COVID-19. TCRdb's copy holds only in-frame clones and misses some; the assay was immunoSEQ multiplex PCR. The repertoire includes a few hundred thousand clones, roughly 80% of them detected once, and around 5.1% sits in the top ten. Sequenced material: PBMCs or T cells enriched from blood (not recorded which). Receptors were obtained from a woman aged 50 to 60 who had recovered from COVID-19.

The V gene is TRBV18, the J gene TRBJ1-5; 12 bases are shared with TRBD1. Germline CDR1 and CDR2: KGHSH and LQKENI. V trimming: 6 bases; J trimming: 1 base; junction bases outside the gene matches: 7. CDR3 length equals 17 residues. CDR3 in DNA: TGTGCCAGCTCGCGGGGACAGGGGGCGACGAGCAATCAGCCCCAGCATTTT. It codes for CASSRGQGATSNQPQHF.

This chain connects TRBV5-1 to TRBJ1-1; D is uncertain. The CDR3 runs 13 residues. The V and J ends lost 0 bases and 1 base respectively, with 4 bases between them. Germline loops: CDR1 SGHRS, CDR2 YFSETQ. The chain's CDR3 is CASSLEANTEAFF. CDR3 DNA: TGCGCCAGCAGCTTGGAAGCGAACACTGAAGCTTTCTTT.

The V gene is TRBV6-2 or TRBV6-3, the J gene TRBJ2-1, with 10 bases lining up with TRBD2. The CDR3 sequence is 16 residues long. Per the germline V gene, CDR1 is MNHEY and CDR2 is SVGEGT. V shed 0 bases, J shed 5 bases, and the junction held 4 bases outside the gene matches. The CDR3: CASSYSPSGSHNEQFF. CDR3 in DNA: TGTGCCAGCAGTTACTCACCTAGCGGGAGTCACAATGAGCAGTTCTTC.

The chain links TRBV7-9 to TRBJ2-2, with TRBD2 matching 11 bases. V lost 2 bases, J lost 5 bases, and 7 bases stayed unmatched. CDR3 length equals 17 residues. Per the germline V gene, CDR1 is SEHNR and CDR2 is FQNEAQ (reference sequence). The CDR3 bases are TGTGCCAGCAGCTTATACCTAGCGGGGGGAAGGACCGGGGAGCTGTTTTTT. It is translated as CASSLYLAGGRTGELFF.

This clone was detected once. The J gene is TRBJ1-3, the V gene TRBV27, with a possible D match to TRBD1 (6 bases). The V and J ends lost 4 bases and 2 bases respectively, with 15 bases between them. The CDR3 is made up of 16 amino acids. Germline lookup yields CDR1 MNHEY and CDR2 SMNVEV (reference sequence). The CDR3 protein is CASSSLQGRAGNTIYF. CDR3 nucleotide sequence: TGTGCCAGCAGTTCATTACAGGGTAGGGCTGGAAACACCATATATTTT.

The chain couples TRBV5-1 to TRBJ2-1, with TRBD2 matching over 7 bases. This CDR3 has 14 amino acids. Per germline, CDR1 SGHRS and CDR2 YFSETQ. With V trimmed by 4 bases and J by 7 bases, 8 bases remained unmatched. CDR3 sequence (DNA): TGCGCCAGCAGCCTATGGGACTATGTAAATGAGCAGTTCTTC. Translating gives CASSLWDYVNEQFF.

The chain uses TRBV6-2 or TRBV6-3 and TRBJ1-2; 7 bases agree with TRBD1. The germline gives CDR1 MNHEY, CDR2 SVGEGT. The junction had 10 bases not matched to a gene; V was cut back by 0 bases and J by 9 bases. The CDR3 sequence is 15 residues long. This CDR3 is CASSYSRTGHGSYTF. CDR3 sequence (DNA): TGTGCCAGCAGTTACTCCCGGACAGGTCATGGTAGCTACACCTTC.

This chain joins TRBV7-9 and TRBJ2-7; 11 bases agree with TRBD1. The CDR3 has 15 amino acids. Germline V CDR1 and CDR2: SEHNR, FQNEAQ (reference sequence). With 3 bases clipped from V and 3 bases from J, the junction kept 4 bases outside the gene matches. The CDR3: CASSLKGQGVYEQYF. In nucleotides, the CDR3 is TGTGCCAGCAGCTTGAAGGGACAGGGGGTCTACGAGCAGTACTTC.

The chain links TRBV5-6 to TRBJ2-7, with 13 bases aligning to TRBD2. Trimming at V came to 5 bases and at J to 3 bases, leaving 8 bases not matched to a gene. This CDR3 is 16 amino acids long. CDR1 and CDR2 from the germline V gene are SGHDT and YYEEEE. CDR3 region: CASSSGLAGTRYEQYF. The CDR3 nucleotides read TGTGCCAGCAGTTCGGGACTAGCGGGAACTCGCTACGAGCAGTACTTC.

The rearrangement links TRBV19 to TRBJ2-7; D gene uncertain. This CDR3 region has 13 residues. V was cut by 1 base and J by 0 bases, with 4 bases left in between. Germline loops: CDR1 LNHDA, CDR2 SQIVND (reference sequence). Here the CDR3 DNA reads TGTGCCAGTAGTATAGGTATCTCCTACGAGCAGTACTTC. Translated, it gives CASSIGISYEQYF.

For the CDR3, the DNA is TGTGCCAGCAGCTTTACAGGCTTAAACACTGAAGCTTTCTTT. This gives the protein CASSFTGLNTEAFF. V and J are TRBV7-9 and TRBJ1-1, with TRBD1 as a possible D gene (5 bases). Germline-derived CDR1 and CDR2 are SEHNR and FQNEAQ (reference sequence). Trimming removed 3 bases from V and 2 bases from J, with 10 bases in between. The CDR3 covers 14 residues.

The chain combines TRBV6-5 with TRBJ1-2; D is uncertain. The ends were cut back, 8 bases at V and 2 bases at J, with 12 bases in the middle. The CDR3 is 13 amino acids. Germline loops: CDR1 MNHEY, CDR2 SVGAGI. This chain's CDR3 is CASGLQYNYGYTF. In DNA, the CDR3 is TGTGCCAGCGGACTACAGTACAACTATGGCTACACCTTC.

The CDR3 DNA follows: TGTGCCAGCAGCCAGGCGGGACAGCGCCATGGCTACACCTTC. Protein product: CASSQAGQRHGYTF. This chain joins TRBV14 and TRBJ1-2; 7 bases map to TRBD1. The germline gives CDR1 SGHDN, CDR2 FVKESK. This CDR3 is 14 amino acids long. V lost 3 bases to trimming and J lost 6 bases; unmatched junction nucleotides: 7.

The V and J genes are TRBV6-1 and TRBJ1-1; D perhaps matches TRBD1 (6 bases). V lost 0 bases to trimming and J lost 9 bases, with 20 bases between them. The CDR3 contains 16 residues. Germline assignment: CDR1 MNHNS and CDR2 SASEGT. CDR3 residues: CASSEAKSGTTRQAFF. CDR3 bases: TGTGCCAGCAGTGAAGCGAAATCCGGGACAACCCGTCAAGCTTTCTTT.

The genes are TRBV20-1 and TRBJ2-3; D call uncertain. Germline CDR1 is DFQATT and CDR2 is SNEGSKA (reference sequence). The length of the CDR3 is 11 residues. V was shortened by 4 bases and J by 4 bases, with 6 bases between the two germline ends. Here the CDR3 DNA reads TGCAGTGCTATGGCTTCAGATACGCAGTATTTT. It encodes CSAMASDTQYF.

The chain combines TRBV5-6 with TRBJ1-1, with 7 bases lining up with TRBD1. After removal of 3 bases from V and 2 bases from J, the junction contained 7 bases not matched to a gene. Germline V gives CDR1 SGHDT, CDR2 YYEEEE. This CDR3 comprises 15 residues. The CDR3 loop reads CASSSGQPGNTEAFF. As DNA, the CDR3 is TGTGCCAGCAGCTCGGGACAGCCCGGAAACACTGAAGCTTTCTTT.

CDR3 sequence: CASSQSDEKLFF. Here the CDR3 DNA reads TGTGCCAGCAGCCAATCGGATGAAAAACTGTTTTTT. This rearrangement joins TRBV6-2 or TRBV6-3 to TRBJ1-4; D remains unclear. CDR3 length: 12 amino acids. Germline V gene sequence: CDR1 MNHEY, CDR2 SVGEGT. Trimming left V 6 bases short and J 6 bases short, with 8 bases between.

The chain uses TRBV7-3 and TRBJ2-3; D is perhaps TRBD2 (5 bases). Trimming left V 5 bases short and J 1 base short, with 13 bases between. CDR3 size: 15 residues. Germline CDR1 reads SGHTA; CDR2 reads FQGTGA. The CDR3 protein is CASSLGPRGTDTQYF. In nucleotides, the CDR3 is TGTGCCAGCAGCCTCGGACCGAGGGGCACAGATACGCAGTATTTT.

The rearrangement joins TRBV2 to TRBJ1-5, with D hard to call. Trimming removed 3 bases at V and 0 bases at J, with 9 bases between. CDR1 and CDR2 from the germline V gene are SNHLY and FYNNEI. The CDR3 is made up of 15 amino acids. The CDR3 DNA reads as TGTGCCAGCAGTGATACAGTAGATAGCAATCAGCCCCAGCATTTT. Amino acid sequence: CASSDTVDSNQPQHF.

The genes are TRBV20-1 and TRBJ2-1; no clear D. V dropped 5 bases and J dropped 5 bases, with 4 bases sitting between them. Germline V gene sequence: CDR1 DFQATT, CDR2 SNEGSKA (reference sequence). CDR3 length equals 10 residues. The CDR3 loop reads CSALNNEQFF. In nucleotides, the CDR3 is TGCAGTGCTTTAAACAATGAGCAGTTCTTC.

This clone was seen more than once but under ten times. The chain combines TRBV18 with TRBJ2-7; D possibly corresponds to TRBD1 (5 bases). The CDR3 is made up of 17 amino acids. V was cut by 4 bases and J by 3 bases, with 22 bases left in between. Germline-derived CDR1 and CDR2 are KGHSH and LQKENI. CDR3 sequence: CASSRGAPDQIIYEQYF. The CDR3, as DNA: TGTGCCAGCTCACGGGGCGCTCCGGACCAAATAATCTACGAGCAGTACTTC.

This clone has only a few counts. The chain has TRBV7-6 and TRBJ1-5, with 8 positions matching TRBD1. Germline CDR1 and CDR2: SGHVS and FNYEAQ. The CDR3 runs to 15 residues. Trimming removed 2 bases from V and 5 bases from J; junction bases left unmatched: 5. The CDR3 sequence: CASSLTLTGDQPQHF. DNA of the CDR3: TGTGCCAGCAGCTTAACGTTGACAGGGGATCAGCCCCAGCATTTT.

The chain couples TRBV6-6 to TRBJ2-7; the D call may be TRBD1 or TRBD2 (5 bases each). The V and J ends lost 5 bases and 5 bases respectively, with 22 bases between them. The length of the CDR3 is 16 residues. The germline V gene has CDR1 MNHNY and CDR2 SVGAGI (reference sequence). The CDR3 sequence is CASSRGVSRTNNEQYF. The DNA of the CDR3 is TGTGCCAGCAGTCGAGGGGTTTCGAGGACAAACAACGAGCAGTACTTC.

The chain links TRBV5-6 to TRBJ2-5; D is perhaps TRBD2 (6 bases). CDR1 is SGHDT, CDR2 YYEEEE, per germline. This CDR3 comprises 16 residues. Trimming left V 4 bases short and J 2 bases short, with 18 bases between. The CDR3 DNA follows: TGTGCCAGCAGCGCCCCCCGGGGGAAACAACAAGAGACCCAGTACTTC. This encodes CASSAPRGKQQETQYF.

This chain joins TRBV7-9 and TRBJ2-5, with TRBD1 matching 10 bases. V lost 5 bases, J lost 0 bases, and 6 bases stayed unmatched. CDR3 size: 16 residues. Germline CDR1 is SEHNR and CDR2 is FQNEAQ (reference sequence). DNA of the CDR3: TGTGCCAGCAGCACCCGGGACAGGGGAGACCAAGAGACCCAGTACTTC. Residues: CASSTRDRGDQETQYF.